This TCR beta chain is from a study of blood T cell repertoires in COVID-19. Study background: Acute-phase and convalescent COVID-19 samples originated in the United States, Italy and Spain.

V lost 4 bases and J 3 bases, leaving 21 bases between the germline ends. CDR3 length: 17 residues. Germline V gene data show CDR1 as SNHLY and CDR2 as FYNNEI. Profiled with immunoSEQ multiplex PCR; TCRdb holds only in-frame clones, not every one. Of under 350,000 clones in the sample, around 85% were seen once. Source material: PBMCs or T cells enriched from blood (not recorded which). The gene calls are TRBV2 and TRBJ2-5, with D unresolved. The origin of this receptor is a woman aged 40-49 years with acute COVID-19. CDR3 nucleotide sequence: TGTGCCAGCAGTGTTGACATATCCTGGATACAAGAAGAGACCCAGTACTTC. This translates into CASSVDISWIQEETQYF.